Listed below are T cell receptor beta chains from one sample, sequenced in a study of OX40 agonist ivuxolimab in advanced cancers. Sequencing was performed with immunoSEQ multiplex PCR; in TCRdb, only in-frame clones are kept and a portion is missing. In the table there are approximately 68,000 clones, 80% to 95% of which are singletons. This sample comprised CD4+ or CD8+ T cells sorted from blood, obtained in a trial of the OX40 agonist ivuxolimab. The receptors shown here come from an adult with an advanced solid tumor such as melanoma, head and neck, liver or kidney cancer. The CDR3 runs from the conserved cysteine through the conserved F or W. D genes are given only for firm matches. Size is omitted from some rows. Given values are once, few, many or a class for expanded clones.

TRBJ2-6 | NA | TRBV9 | NA | CASSSSGANVLTF | TGTGCCAGCAGCTCCTCTGGGGCCAACGTCCTGACTTTC
TRBJ1-2 | NA | TRBV19 | NA | CASTPGPGEGYGYTF | TGTGCCAGTACCCCCGGGCCAGGGGAGGGCTATGGCTACACCTTC
TRBJ2-7 | NA | TRBV5-4 | TRBD1 | CASSTDRAYEQYF | TGTGCCAGCAGCACCGACAGGGCCTACGAGCAGTACTTC
TRBJ1-2 | NA | TRBV15 | NA | CATSAQGDYGYTF | TGTGCCACCAGCGCACAGGGAGACTATGGCTACACCTTC
TRBJ1-2 | NA | TRBV25-1 | TRBD1 | CASRSADRGPNGYTF | TGTGCCAGCAGGTCAGCGGACAGGGGGCCGAATGGCTACACCTTC
TRBJ1-5 | NA | TRBV6-1 | NA | CASSELGDWGNQPQHF | TGTGCCAGCAGTGAATTGGGGGATTGGGGCAATCAGCCCCAGCATTTT
TRBJ1-3 | NA | TRBV6-5 | TRBD1 | CATKQGSSGNTIYF | TGTGCCACCAAACAGGGGTCCTCTGGAAACACCATATATTTT
TRBJ2-7 | NA | TRBV5-1 | TRBD1 | CASSPGTGGYEQYF | TGCGCCAGCAGCCCCGGGACAGGGGGCTACGAGCAGTACTTC
TRBJ2-1 | NA | TRBV7-6 | TRBD1 | CASSLAGTGQRKFGSYNEQFF | TGTGCCAGCAGCTTAGCGGGCACGGGACAGCGTAAGTTTGGCTCCTACAATGAGCAGTTCTTC
TRBJ2-1 | NA | TRBV6-6 | TRBD1 | CASSSLTGGNEQFF | TGTGCCAGCAGTTCATTAACAGGGGGCAATGAGCAGTTCTTC
TRBJ1-1 | NA | TRBV25-1 | NA | CASREGGSGTEAFF | TGTGCCAGCAGGGAGGGGGGCTCTGGCACTGAAGCTTTCTTT
TRBJ1-5 | NA | TRBV10-2 | NA | CAASPGGEIQPQHF | TGCGCCGCTAGCCCGGGGGGAGAGATTCAGCCCCAGCATTTT
TRBJ1-3 | NA | TRBV7-9 | TRBD1 | CASSLVTGGAADTIYF | TGTGCCAGCAGCTTAGTGACAGGGGGCGCGGCGGACACCATATATTTT
TRBJ1-1 | NA | TRBV30 | NA | CAWSWVPNGEAFF | TGTGCCTGGAGTTGGGTCCCAAACGGTGAAGCTTTCTTT
TRBJ2-7 | NA | TRBV27 | NA | CASSFGESYEQYF | TGTGCCAGCAGTTTTGGGGAATCCTACGAGCAGTACTTC
TRBJ1-1 | NA | TRBV4-2 | NA | CASSPTSTGLNTEAFF | TGTGCCAGCAGCCCGACTTCTACAGGTTTGAACACTGAAGCTTTCTTT
TRBJ2-3 | NA | TRBV15 | NA | CATSGRGQGGYSTDTQYF | TGTGCCACCAGCGGAAGAGGACAGGGAGGGTATAGCACAGATACGCAGTATTTT
TRBJ2-7 | NA | TRBV2 | TRBD1 | CASSRVGTGTSYEQYF | TGTGCCAGCAGTAGGGTTGGGACAGGGACCTCTTACGAGCAGTACTTC
TRBJ2-2 | NA | TRBV13 | NA | CASSLQLSLYTGELFF | TGTGCCAGCAGCTTACAGCTCTCACTGTACACCGGGGAGCTGTTTTTT
TRBJ1-5 | NA | TRBV7-9 | NA | CASSLDNSNQPQHF | TGTGCCAGCAGCTTAGACAATAGCAATCAGCCCCAGCATTTT
TRBJ2-6 | NA | TRBV14 | NA | CASSQALGGGANVLTF | TGTGCCAGCAGCCAAGCGCTGGGAGGTGGGGCCAACGTCCTGACTTTC
TRBJ2-7 | NA | TRBV21-1 | NA | CASSPGQGAFLEQYF | TGTGCCAGCAGCCCGGGACAGGGGGCGTTTTTAGAGCAGTACTTC
TRBJ2-1 | NA | TRBV11-2 | TRBD1 | CASSSTGDPLLSEQFF | TGTGCCAGCAGCTCCACAGGGGACCCCCTTCTCAGTGAGCAGTTCTTC
TRBJ2-1 | once | TRBV5-6 | NA | CASSLVGSWDEQFF | TGTGCCAGCAGCTTGGTGGGTAGCTGGGATGAGCAGTTCTTC
TRBJ1-1 | NA | TRBV7-9 | NA | CASSFSGWAEAFF | TGTGCCAGCAGCTTTTCAGGTTGGGCTGAAGCTTTCTTT
TRBJ1-2 | NA | TRBV2 | NA | CASTEGPRTDGYTF | TGTGCCAGCACCGAAGGGCCCAGGACCGATGGCTACACCTTC
TRBJ1-2 | NA | TRBV27 | NA | CASSSLQFLEGLRNYGYTF | TGTGCCAGCAGTTCCCTTCAGTTCCTGGAGGGGCTTCGAAACTATGGCTACACCTTC
TRBJ2-7 | NA | TRBV15 | TRBD1 | CATSRDEDRGQGEQYF | TGTGCCACCAGCAGAGATGAGGACAGGGGGCAAGGCGAGCAGTACTTC
TRBJ2-7 | NA | TRBV7-6 | TRBD1 | CASSLDRGDEQYF | TGTGCCAGCAGCTTAGACAGGGGGGACGAGCAGTACTTC
TRBJ1-4 | NA | TRBV14 | TRBD1 | CASSQSTGYNEKLFF | TGTGCCAGCAGCCAATCGACAGGGTATAATGAAAAACTGTTTTTT
TRBJ2-1 | NA | TRBV9 | TRBD1 | CASSVTGGNEQFF | TGTGCCAGCAGCGTGACAGGGGGCAATGAGCAGTTCTTC
TRBJ2-7 | once | TRBV27 | NA | CASSFGRLYEQYF | TGTGCCAGCAGTTTCGGTCGCCTATACGAGCAGTACTTC
TRBJ2-7 | NA | TRBV27 | TRBD1 | CASRPVGQGPHEQYF | TGTGCCAGCAGGCCCGTAGGACAGGGTCCCCACGAGCAGTACTTC
TRBJ1-1 | NA | TRBV2 | NA | CASSEGNTEAFF | TGTGCCAGCAGTGAAGGGAACACTGAAGCTTTCTTT
TRBJ1-3 | once | TRBV5-1 | NA | CASSLGAPGNTIYF | TGCGCCAGCAGCTTGGGAGCGCCCGGAAACACCATATATTTT
TRBJ1-2 | NA | TRBV5-8 | NA | CAPLRGATNYGYTF | TGTGCCCCCCTTCGGGGCGCCACTAACTATGGCTACACCTTC
TRBJ1-1 | once | TRBV9 | NA | CASSVGDAGRGGTEAFF | TGTGCCAGCAGCGTCGGTGACGCGGGCAGGGGCGGCACTGAAGCTTTCTTT
TRBJ2-7 | NA | TRBV5-1 | TRBD1 | CASSYRDSGLFEQYF | TGCGCCAGCAGCTACCGGGACAGTGGGCTTTTCGAGCAGTACTTC
TRBJ2-1 | NA | TRBV5-1 | TRBD2 | CASSSPGGGSYNEQFF | TGCGCCAGCAGCTCCCCCGGGGGGGGTTCGTACAATGAGCAGTTCTTC
TRBJ1-5 | NA | TRBV5-6 | NA | CASSFGQANQPQHF | TGTGCCAGCAGCTTCGGGCAGGCCAATCAGCCCCAGCATTTT
TRBJ2-3 | NA | TRBV5-1 | TRBD1 | CASSLDWTGGTDTQYF | TGCGCCAGCAGCTTAGACTGGACAGGGGGAACAGATACGCAGTATTTT
TRBJ2-1 | NA | TRBV5-1 | NA | CASSLDRANEQFF | TGCGCCAGCAGCTTGGACAGGGCGAATGAGCAGTTCTTC
TRBJ1-5 | NA | TRBV6-1 | TRBD1 | CASSDTPGQELDQPQHF | TGTGCCAGCAGTGATACCCCTGGACAGGAACTAGATCAGCCCCAGCATTTT
TRBJ2-7 | NA | TRBV7-9 | NA | CASRGPWEQYF | TGTGCCAGCAGGGGGCCTTGGGAGCAGTACTTC
TRBJ2-7 | NA | TRBV11-2 | TRBD2 | CASSLLAGGPHEQYF | TGTGCCAGCAGCCTTCTAGCGGGGGGCCCCCACGAGCAGTACTTC
TRBJ2-3 | NA | TRBV7-6 | TRBD2 | CASSLEASGSTDTQYF | TGTGCCAGCAGCTTAGAGGCTAGCGGAAGCACAGATACGCAGTATTTT
TRBJ2-1 | NA | TRBV4-3 | TRBD2 | CASSQGTSLAGEQFF | TGCGCCAGCAGCCAAGGGACTTCTCTAGCGGGGGAGCAGTTCTTC
TRBJ2-1 | NA | TRBV7-8 | NA | CASSPLGGATAYNEQFF | TGTGCCAGCAGCCCGCTGGGGGGGGCTACCGCCTACAATGAGCAGTTCTTC
TRBJ2-1 | once | TRBV7-2 | NA | CASSSVGGPASYNEQFF | TGTGCCAGCAGCTCGGTGGGGGGGCCGGCCTCCTACAATGAGCAGTTCTTC
TRBJ2-7 | NA | TRBV10-2 | TRBD1 | CASREPGQGIYEQYF | TGCGCCAGCAGGGAGCCGGGACAGGGAATCTACGAGCAGTACTTC